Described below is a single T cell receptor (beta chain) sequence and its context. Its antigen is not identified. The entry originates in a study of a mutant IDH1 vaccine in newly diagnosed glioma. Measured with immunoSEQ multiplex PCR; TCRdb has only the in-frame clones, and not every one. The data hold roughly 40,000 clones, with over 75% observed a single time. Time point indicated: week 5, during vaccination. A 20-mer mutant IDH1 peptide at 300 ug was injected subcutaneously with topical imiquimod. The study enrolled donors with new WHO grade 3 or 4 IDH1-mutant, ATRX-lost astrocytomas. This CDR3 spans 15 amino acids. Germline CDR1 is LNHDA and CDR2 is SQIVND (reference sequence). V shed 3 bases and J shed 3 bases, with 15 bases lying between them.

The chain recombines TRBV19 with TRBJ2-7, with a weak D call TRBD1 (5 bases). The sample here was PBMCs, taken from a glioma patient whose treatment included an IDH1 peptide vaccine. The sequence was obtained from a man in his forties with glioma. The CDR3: CASSIPGASGYEQYF. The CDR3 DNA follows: TGTGCCAGTAGTATCCCTGGGGCGTCAGGCTACGAGCAGTACTTC.